A single sample is the source of the 20 T cell receptor beta chains below, sequenced in a study of control samples from healthy donors and cancer patients (dated by TCRdb to the early 2020s). The library was generated by the immunoSEQ multiplex PCR assay. Held by TCRdb, this immuneACCESS table contains in-frame sequences only and omits some clones. Under half of the omission traces to an unresolved V gene where checked; the cause of the rest is unknown. The sample table records under 450,000 clones; around 90% of these occur just once. The top ten clones comprise about 6.3% of the sample. The sequencing sample was made of PBMCs. Source of these receptors: a man aged 40-50 years with head and neck cancer.

This chain links TRBV5-6 with TRBJ2-7; D perhaps matches TRBD2 (6 bases). V lost 0 bases and J lost 2, with 12 bases in between. There are 15 residues in the CDR3. The germline CDR1 and CDR2 sequences are SGHDT and YYEEEE. The CDR3 region has the DNA TGTGCCAGCAGCTTGGACCAGGGAGGAACCTACGAGCAGTACTTC. This translates into CASSLDQGGTYEQYF. The full variable domain, with the rest looked up from reference TRBV5-6 and TRBJ2-7, is DAGVTQSPTHLIKTRGQQVTLRCSPKSGHDTVSWYQQALGQGPQFIFQYYEEEERQRGNFPDRFSGHQFPNYSSELNVNALLLGDSALYLCASSLDQGGTYEQYFGPGTRLTVT.

The genes are TRBV6-5 and TRBJ2-7, with D maybe TRBD2 (6 bases). The CDR3 covers 13 residues. Germline V gene lookup returns CDR1 MNHEY and CDR2 SVGAGI. The V and J ends lost 10 bases and 0 bases respectively, with 13 bases between them. The CDR3 loop reads CATQGLSSYEQYF. CDR3 sequence (DNA): TGTGCCACCCAGGGACTTAGCTCCTACGAGCAGTACTTC.

The rearrangement uses TRBV7-2 and TRBJ1-2, with 8 nucleotides matching TRBD1. V lost 4 bases, J lost 3 bases, and 7 bases stayed unmatched. Germline CDR1 reads SGHTA; CDR2 reads FQGNSA. The CDR3 spans 15 residues. As DNA, the CDR3 is TGTGCCAGCAGCTCCACAGGGGGGAAGGACTATGGCTACACCTTC. Protein sequence: CASSSTGGKDYGYTF. Full variable domain (remainder filled in from reference TRBV7-2 and TRBJ1-2): GAGVSQSPSNKVTEKGKDVELRCDPISGHTALYWYRQSLGQGLEFLIYFQGNSAPDKSGLPSDRFSAERTGGSVSTLTIQRTQQEDSAVYLCASSSTGGKDYGYTFGSGTRLTVV.

V gene TRBV5-5 combines with J gene TRBJ2-5, with a possible D match to TRBD1 (9 bases). Germline V gene sequence: CDR1 SGHKS, CDR2 YYEKEE (reference sequence). V lost 0 bases and J 6 bases, leaving 30 bases between the germline ends. CDR3 length: 20 residues. The DNA for the CDR3 is TGTGCCAGCAGCTTGGCCGGGGGACAGGGCGGGCTAGCGGGCACGAAGACCCAGTACTTC. This sequence encodes CASSLAGGQGGLAGTKTQYF.

The chain carries TRBV5-1 and TRBJ1-5; 10 bases map to TRBD1. The germline V gene encodes CDR1 SGHRS and CDR2 YFSETQ. J was trimmed by 5 bases and V by 4 bases; bases with no gene match: 6. This CDR3 is 15 amino acids long. The CDR3 reads CASSAGQGQDQPQHF. DNA for the CDR3: TGCGCCAGCAGCGCGGGACAGGGGCAGGATCAGCCCCAGCATTTT.

This chain connects TRBV2 to TRBJ2-7; either TRBD1 or TRBD2 may fit D (6 bases each). Germline lookup yields CDR1 SNHLY and CDR2 FYNNEI. This CDR3 is built from 14 residues. V lost 5 bases and J 6 bases, leaving 17 bases between the germline ends. CDR3 nucleotides: TGTGCCAGCAGTTTACAGGGAGGAAAAAGCGAGCAGTACTTC. Protein sequence: CASSLQGGKSEQYF.

CDR3 residues: CASSPWGRDVYEQYF. DNA of the CDR3: TGTGCCAGCAGCCCTTGGGGTAGGGACGTTTACGAGCAGTACTTC. J is TRBJ2-7 and V is TRBV7-9; D tentatively reads TRBD1 or TRBD2 (5 bases each). The germline CDR1 and CDR2 sequences are SEHNR and FQNEAQ (reference sequence). Trimming removed 5 bases from V and 4 bases from J, with 18 bases in between. The CDR3 totals 15 residues. The full variable domain, in which reference TRBV7-9 and TRBJ2-7 provide the parts outside the CDR3, is DTGVSQNPRHKITKRGQNVTFRCDPISEHNRLYWYRQTLGQGPEFLTYFQNEAQLEKSRLLSDRFSAERPKGSFSTLEIQRTEQGDSAMYLCASSPWGRDVYEQYFGPGTRLTVT.

V is TRBV6-5 and J is TRBJ1-2, with D perhaps TRBD1 (5 bases). CDR3 size: 16 residues. Trimming pared 1 base from V and 3 bases from J, leaving 15 bases between. Germline CDR1 reads MNHEY; CDR2 reads SVGAGI. CDR3 DNA sequence: TGTGCCAGCAGTTACTTACTACGGGGGAGGGACTATGGCTACACCTTC. Amino acid sequence: CASSYLLRGRDYGYTF.

The V and J genes are TRBV19 and TRBJ1-4, with D hard to call. V was clipped by 6 bases and J by 0 bases, with 17 bases between them. From germline, CDR1 is LNHDA and CDR2 SQIVND (reference sequence). This CDR3 is built from 17 residues. The CDR3 spells CASRKTRSEATNEKLFF. For the CDR3, the DNA is TGTGCCAGTAGGAAGACAAGGTCGGAAGCAACTAATGAAAAACTGTTTTTT.

This clone was recorded a few times. V gene TRBV15 combines with J gene TRBJ1-4; tentatively, D is TRBD1 (6 bases). The CDR3 contains 15 residues. Germline values: CDR1 LNHNV, CDR2 YYDKDF (reference sequence). The ends were cut back, 0 bases at V and 11 bases at J, with 16 bases in the middle. CDR3 residues: CATSRDTGTGAKLFF. DNA for the CDR3: TGTGCCACCAGCAGAGATACGGGGACGGGGGCCAAACTGTTTTTT.

In this sample, this clone turned up once. The chain is built from TRBV5-1 and TRBJ1-1, with D possibly being TRBD1 (5 bases). Germline V lookup: CDR1 SGHRS, CDR2 YFSETQ. The CDR3 is 16 amino acids. V lost 0 bases and J lost 1, with 13 bases in between. CDR3 amino acids: CASSLAPRGKNTEAFF. For the CDR3, the DNA is TGCGCCAGCAGCTTGGCCCCACGGGGGAAGAACACTGAAGCTTTCTTT.

This chain uses TRBV28 with TRBJ1-2, with unresolved D. Trimming took 3 bases from V and 6 from J, leaving 8 bases between them. CDR3 size: 12 residues. From germline, CDR1 is MDHEN and CDR2 SYDVKM. CDR3 nucleotide sequence: TGTGCCAGCAGTTTCCTGACTGATGGCTACACCTTC. Translated, it gives CASSFLTDGYTF.

V gene TRBV9 combines with J gene TRBJ1-1; TRBD1 might be the D (6 bases). The germline CDR1 and CDR2 sequences are SGDLS and YYNGEE. The CDR3 has 14 amino acids. V lost 2 bases to trimming and J lost 2 bases, with 10 bases between them. The chain's CDR3 is CASSVQTGNTEAFF. CDR3 DNA sequence: TGTGCCAGCAGCGTGCAGACAGGCAACACTGAAGCTTTCTTT.

The genes are TRBV28 and TRBJ1-2; D is perhaps TRBD1 (6 bases). CDR1 and CDR2 (germline): MDHEN, SYDVKM. V lost 2 bases, J lost 6 bases, and 13 bases lay in between. The CDR3 covers 14 residues. CDR3 sequence: CASSLTPGADGYTF. The CDR3 nucleotides read TGTGCCAGCAGTTTAACCCCAGGGGCAGATGGCTACACCTTC.

This chain links TRBV3-1 (or the pseudogene TRBV3-2) with TRBJ2-3; D uncertain. Germline V gene lookup returns CDR1 LGHDT and CDR2 YNNKEL (reference sequence). The germline V and J ends were trimmed by 1 base and 6 bases, with 8 bases remaining between them. The length of the CDR3 is 13 residues. The CDR3 DNA is TGTGCCAGCAGCCAAGTATTTGGGGATACGCAGTATTTT. Protein product: CASSQVFGDTQYF.

This chain uses TRBV5-5 with TRBJ1-1, with a tentative D call TRBD1 (5 bases). The V end was cut by 4 bases, the J end by 1 base, with 11 bases between. This CDR3 contains 14 residues. CDR1 is SGHKS, CDR2 YYEKEE, per germline (reference sequence). In nucleotides, the CDR3 is TGTGCCAGCAGCATAGGGGTCTCGAACACTGAAGCTTTCTTT. Amino acids: CASSIGVSNTEAFF.

This clone appeared a single time. J is TRBJ2-6 and V is TRBV5-6; D remains ambiguous. CDR3 size: 15 residues. Germline CDR1 SGHDT, CDR2 YYEEEE. V lost 1 base to trimming and J lost 0 bases, with 5 bases between them. The CDR3 region has the DNA TGTGCCAGCAGCTTGATGCACTCTGGGGCCAACGTCCTGACTTTC. Residues: CASSLMHSGANVLTF.

The V call is TRBV11-2, the J call TRBJ1-3; 7 bases fit TRBD1. This CDR3 is built from 14 residues. Germline CDR1 and CDR2: SGHAT and FQNNGV. With 1 base clipped from V and 8 bases from J, the junction kept 5 bases outside the gene matches. DNA of the CDR3: TGTGCCAGCAGCTTAGCAGGGCAGGGGGACACCATATATTTT. Translation: CASSLAGQGDTIYF.

The chain couples TRBV2 to TRBJ2-7, with a possible D match to TRBD1 (6 bases). Deletions cut 7 bases from V and 2 bases from J, with 15 bases between. In germline, CDR1 is SNHLY, CDR2 FYNNEI. CDR3 length equals 14 residues. CDR3 DNA: TGTGCCAGCACCACCTACAGGGCTACCTACGAGCAGTACTTC. This encodes CASTTYRATYEQYF.

V and J are TRBV20-1 and TRBJ1-1, with a possible D match to TRBD1 (5 bases). Germline CDR1 and CDR2: DFQATT and SNEGSKA (reference sequence). The CDR3 is 11 amino acids. V dropped 6 bases and J dropped 10 bases, with 15 bases sitting between them. This CDR3 reads CSAAPRESAFF. Written as DNA, the CDR3 is TGCAGTGCCGCCCCCAGGGAATCAGCTTTCTTT.